The rows below give T cell receptor beta chains drawn from one sample of a study of blood T cell repertoires in COVID-19. TCRdb keeps only in-frame clones here, not all; method: immunoSEQ multiplex PCR. The table includes about 210,000 clones, under 95% detected once. The sequencing input was peripheral blood. The receptors were gathered from a man aged 25-45 years with acute or convalescent COVID-19. Both conserved end residues are part of each CDR3. The order of the fields is J gene, D gene, V gene, clone size, CDR3 DNA, CDR3 protein. The D gene is left open where the match is weak. Rows give clone size only sometimes, using once, few, many, or a class for an expanded clone.

J gene: TRBJ2-1; D gene: TRBD1; V gene: TRBV18; clone size: NA; CDR3 DNA: TGTGCCACCACAGGGGGGCCCGGGGAAGAGCAGTTCTTC; CDR3 protein: CATTGGPGEEQFF
J gene: TRBJ2-5; D gene: NA; V gene: TRBV27; clone size: NA; CDR3 DNA: TGTGCCAGCAGTTTATCGTATCTCGAGACCCAGTACTTC; CDR3 protein: CASSLSYLETQYF
J gene: TRBJ1-1; D gene: NA; V gene: TRBV28; clone size: NA; CDR3 DNA: TGTGCCAGCAGCCGGGGCACTGAAGCTTTCTTT; CDR3 protein: CASSRGTEAFF
J gene: TRBJ2-6; D gene: NA; V gene: TRBV28; clone size: NA; CDR3 DNA: TGTGCCATCAATGCAGGGCCTGCTGGGGCCAACGTCCTGACTTTC; CDR3 protein: CAINAGPAGANVLTF
J gene: TRBJ1-4; D gene: NA; V gene: TRBV28; clone size: NA; CDR3 DNA: TGTGCCAGCACCCAGGGAGGAACTAATGAAAAACTGTTTTTT; CDR3 protein: CASTQGGTNEKLFF
J gene: TRBJ1-4; D gene: TRBD1; V gene: TRBV5-1; clone size: NA; CDR3 DNA: TGCGCCAGCAGCTCCACAGGGGGAGGAGAAAAACTGTTTTTT; CDR3 protein: CASSSTGGGEKLFF
J gene: TRBJ1-5; D gene: TRBD1; V gene: TRBV19; clone size: NA; CDR3 DNA: TGTGCCAGTAGTATCCCGGGACAGGGGGATCAGCCCCAGCATTTT; CDR3 protein: CASSIPGQGDQPQHF
J gene: TRBJ1-2; D gene: TRBD1; V gene: TRBV10-2; clone size: NA; CDR3 DNA: TGCGCCAGCAGTCGACGGACAGGCCGACTGGGGGATGGCTACACCTTC; CDR3 protein: CASSRRTGRLGDGYTF
J gene: TRBJ1-2; D gene: NA; V gene: TRBV5-4; clone size: NA; CDR3 DNA: TGTGCCAGCAGCTTGAACAGCTTCTATGGCTACACCTTC; CDR3 protein: CASSLNSFYGYTF
J gene: TRBJ2-3; D gene: NA; V gene: TRBV27; clone size: NA; CDR3 DNA: TGTGCCAGCAGGTGGAGGGGGCTAGCGACTACAGATACGCAGTATTTT; CDR3 protein: CASRWRGLATTDTQYF
J gene: TRBJ2-7; D gene: NA; V gene: TRBV7-9; clone size: once; CDR3 DNA: TGTGCCAGCAGCTTAGTAGGGGCAGTCTCGGCCTACGAGCAGTACTTC; CDR3 protein: CASSLVGAVSAYEQYF
J gene: TRBJ2-2; D gene: TRBD2; V gene: TRBV7-3; clone size: NA; CDR3 DNA: TGTGCCAGCAGCTTAGGGCTAGCGGGCACCGGGGAGCTGTTTTTT; CDR3 protein: CASSLGLAGTGELFF
J gene: TRBJ2-3; D gene: TRBD1; V gene: TRBV5-1; clone size: NA; CDR3 DNA: TGCGCCAGCAGCTTCCGACAGGGGGCCATGGCTAGCGGACTAACGAGGGATACGCAGTATTTT; CDR3 protein: CASSFRQGAMASGLTRDTQYF
J gene: TRBJ1-1; D gene: NA; V gene: TRBV5-6; clone size: NA; CDR3 DNA: TGTGCCAGCAACGGGGGACTGATGAACACTGAAGCTTTCTTT; CDR3 protein: CASNGGLMNTEAFF
J gene: TRBJ2-1; D gene: TRBD2; V gene: TRBV18; clone size: NA; CDR3 DNA: TGTGCCAGCTCACCCCCCCGGGCGGGAGGGCGGGGTGAGCAGTTCTTC; CDR3 protein: CASSPPRAGGRGEQFF
J gene: TRBJ1-1; D gene: TRBD1; V gene: TRBV5-1; clone size: NA; CDR3 DNA: TGCGCCAGCAGCGGAACGACAGGGGACATAACTGAAGCTTTCTTT; CDR3 protein: CASSGTTGDITEAFF
J gene: TRBJ2-2; D gene: TRBD2; V gene: TRBV5-6; clone size: NA; CDR3 DNA: TGTGCCAGCAGCCCGACTAGCCTGAACACCGGGGAGCTGTTTTTT; CDR3 protein: CASSPTSLNTGELFF
J gene: TRBJ2-2; D gene: NA; V gene: TRBV5-1; clone size: few; CDR3 DNA: TGCGCCAGCAGCTTGGGCAGGTTGAACACCGGGGAGCTGTTTTTT; CDR3 protein: CASSLGRLNTGELFF
J gene: TRBJ1-4; D gene: TRBD1; V gene: TRBV6-5; clone size: NA; CDR3 DNA: TGTGCCAGCAGCAGTGGGACAGTGCGGGAAAAACTGTTTTTT; CDR3 protein: CASSSGTVREKLFF